The clone carrying this T cell receptor (beta chain) showed up many times. Only in-frame clones appear in the TCRdb table, and some are missing; sequencing was by immunoSEQ multiplex PCR. This sample has about 40,000 clones, each found more than once. This record comes from a study of T cells after posttransplantation cyclophosphamide. J was trimmed by 4 bases and V by 5 bases; bases with no gene match: 8. The CDR3 consists of 16 residues. Germline lookup yields CDR1 PRHDT and CDR2 FYEKMQ (reference sequence). Sequencing was performed on PBMCs. This receptor was obtained from a woman aged 45-59 years in good health and a related stem cell transplant donor. The chain joins TRBV13 to TRBJ1-6, with 7 bases matching TRBD1. The CDR3: CASSDGTAPYNSPLHF. The CDR3 DNA reads as TGTGCCAGCAGCGATGGGACAGCCCCTTATAATTCACCCCTCCACTTT.